These T cell receptor beta chains were read from a single sample in a study of patients and donors after allogeneic stem cell transplantation. TCRdb recomputed calls from the RT-PCR reads with MiXCR, one row per CDR3 protein. This table has roughly 200,000 distinct CDR3 sequences, around two fifths appearing once. Material: blood, either unsorted or a sorted T cell fraction (not recorded which). These receptors came from a human donor who was either an allogeneic HSCT recipient or a stem cell or donor lymphocyte infusion donor (not recorded which). It is not recorded whose cells these are; they may come from a transplant donor. CDR3s include the opening cysteine and the closing phenylalanine or tryptophan. The D gene is left open where the match is weak. Rows may omit the clone size; those that give it use once, few, many or a size class.

D	J	V	size	DNA	CDR3
.	TRBJ1-5	TRBV19	few	TGTGCCAGTAGTACTGGACCGTCTAGCAATCAGCCCCAGCATTTT	CASSTGPSSNQPQHF
.	TRBJ1-2	TRBV3-1	.	TGTGCCAGCAGCCAAGCGCAAAGTAACTATGGCTACACCTTC	CASSQAQSNYGYTF
.	TRBJ2-5	TRBV5-1	.	TGCGCCAGCAGCCTGGGAGCGGAGGAGACCCAGTACTTC	CASSLGAEETQYF
.	TRBJ1-4	TRBV20-1	.	TGCAGTGCTACTACAGGGCCAACTAATGAAAAACTGTTTTTT	CSATTGPTNEKLFF
.	TRBJ2-7	TRBV4-2	.	TGTGCCAGCAGCCAAAGGGCTAGCGTATACTACGAGCAGTACTTC	CASSQRASVYYEQYF
.	TRBJ2-1	TRBV5-1	once	TGCGCCAGCAGCTCCGGGCCGATCGGGAATGAGCAGTTCTTC	CASSSGPIGNEQFF
.	TRBJ2-7	TRBV14	.	TGTGCCAGCAGCCATGGGGGAACCTACGAGCAGTACTTC	CASSHGGTYEQYF
.	TRBJ2-2	TRBV4-1	few	TGCGCCAGCAGCCAAGATCAGTCCGGGGAGCTGTTTTTT	CASSQDQSGELFF
.	TRBJ1-2	TRBV6-1	few	TGTGCCAGCAGTACGGGAGGCGGCTACACCTTC	CASSTGGGYTF
.	TRBJ1-1	TRBV4-1	.	TGCGCCAGCAGCCAAGTACAGATCACTGAAGCTTTCTTT	CASSQVQITEAFF
.	TRBJ1-2	TRBV9	.	TGTGCCAGCAGCGTAGCGTCAGGCCTACGGGGCTACACCTTC	CASSVASGLRGYTF
.	TRBJ2-1	TRBV7-9	.	TGTGCCAGCAGCTTAGGTCAGCTACTCTCCTACAATGAGCAGTTCTTC	CASSLGQLLSYNEQFF
.	TRBJ1-4	TRBV15	few	TGTGCCACCAGCAGAGATCACGGGGCTAATGAAAAACTGTTTTTT	CATSRDHGANEKLFF
.	TRBJ2-1	TRBV14	.	TGTGCCAGCAGCCAGAACCCAGGCCGAAATGAGCAGTTCTTC	CASSQNPGRNEQFF
.	TRBJ2-5	TRBV29-1	.	TGCAGCGTTGAAGAACCCAGGACAGTCGAGTACTTC	CSVEEPRTVEYF
TRBD2	TRBJ2-5	TRBV5-1	.	TGCGCCAGCAGCTCCTGGACTAGCGGGGGGTTTAACGAAGAGACCCAGTACTTC	CASSSWTSGGFNEETQYF
.	TRBJ2-5	TRBV12-3/TRBV12-4	.	TGTGCCAGCAGTTTAGCGCCGGAGACCCAGTACTTC	CASSLAPETQYF
.	TRBJ1-3	TRBV7-9	few	TGTGCCAGCAGCTTAGCCCGGACACCAAAAAGGAGGCTTCTTGTTAATTATTTT	CASSLARTPKRRLLVNYF
.	TRBJ1-4	TRBV2	few	TGTGCCAGCAGTGAACTCGGCGCCTTGACTAATGAAAAACTGTTTTTT	CASSELGALTNEKLFF
TRBD1	TRBJ2-7	TRBV15	.	TGTGCCACCAGCAGAGGCCCGGACAGGCTACGCGAGCAGTACTTC	CATSRGPDRLREQYF
TRBD1	TRBJ2-3	TRBV2	.	TGTGCCAGCAGCCCGACAGGGGGGACAGATACGCAGTATTTT	CASSPTGGTDTQYF
TRBD2	TRBJ2-1	TRBV4-1	.	TGCGCCAGCAGCCACCTAGCGGGGGCGCATGAGCAGTTCTTC	CASSHLAGAHEQFF
.	TRBJ1-5	TRBV28	.	TGTGCCAGCAGCTCATCTTGGACTGATACGACGAATCAGCCCCAGCATTTT	CASSSSWTDTTNQPQHF
TRBD1	TRBJ1-3	TRBV5-1	many	TGCGCCAGCAGTTTGGACAGGTCTGGAAACACCATATATTTT	CASSLDRSGNTIYF
.	TRBJ1-2	TRBV27	.	TGTGCCAGCAGTTTATCGGCACAGCACTATGGCTACACCTTC	CASSLSAQHYGYTF
TRBD1	TRBJ1-1	TRBV12-3/TRBV12-4	.	TGTGCCAGCAGGGGGCTAACAGGGGGGAACACTGAAGCTTTCTTT	CASRGLTGGNTEAFF
TRBD2	TRBJ2-1	TRBV28	.	TGTGCCAGCAGTCCTAAGCGGGGGAGGAGCAATGAGCAGTTCTTC	CASSPKRGRSNEQFF
.	TRBJ1-6	TRBV5-1	few	TGCGCCAGCAGCGCCCAGAGCCACGGTAATTCACCCCTCCACTTT	CASSAQSHGNSPLHF
.	TRBJ2-1	TRBV28	.	TGTGCCAGCAGTTTCGCAGAGGGGTTTTCCAATGAGCAGTTCTTC	CASSFAEGFSNEQFF
TRBD1	TRBJ1-5	TRBV7-3	.	TGTGCCAGCAGCTTAACGACGGGACAGGAGAATCAGCCCCAGCATTTT	CASSLTTGQENQPQHF
.	TRBJ1-5	TRBV20-1	few	TGCAGTCTTACTAGGGGAGAAGGGCAGCCCCAGCATTTT	CSLTRGEGQPQHF
TRBD1	TRBJ1-6	TRBV4-2	.	TGTGCCAGCAGCCCATTCCGCTCAGGGGGTTCTTCACCCCTCCACTTT	CASSPFRSGGSSPLHF
TRBD1	TRBJ1-1	TRBV5-1	few	TGCGCCAGCAGCTCCTCTGGAGACAGGGTTACTGAAGCTTTCTTT	CASSSSGDRVTEAFF
.	TRBJ1-1	TRBV20-1	.	TGCAGTGCTAAGTCCTCCCAGGGGACCACTGAAGCTTTCTTT	CSAKSSQGTTEAFF
.	TRBJ1-4	TRBV10-3	.	TGTGCCATCAGTGAAAGGCAGCCTAATGAAAAACTGTTTTTT	CAISERQPNEKLFF
.	TRBJ2-3	TRBV27	.	TGTGCCAGCAGTTTAGCGGGGGCTATAGATACGCAGTATTTT	CASSLAGAIDTQYF
.	TRBJ1-6	TRBV12-3/TRBV12-4	.	TGTGCCAGCAACTTTATCACCGAAGGCAGAAGCTCCTATAATTCACCCCTCCACTTT	CASNFITEGRSSYNSPLHF
.	TRBJ1-3	TRBV29-1	.	TGCAGCGTTGCGGCCCGGGGCCTCTCTGGAAACACCATATATTTT	CSVAARGLSGNTIYF
.	TRBJ1-5	TRBV7-9	many	TGTGCCAGCAGCGCCAGGGAAAATCAGCCCCAGCATTTT	CASSARENQPQHF
.	TRBJ2-3	TRBV12-3/TRBV12-4	.	TGTGCCAGCAGTTTTCGGAAGGCTACGCAGTATTTT	CASSFRKATQYF
.	TRBJ2-3	TRBV4-2	.	TGTGCCAGCAGCCCCGAAGGGGACGGAGGCACAGATACGCAGTATTTT	CASSPEGDGGTDTQYF
.	TRBJ2-5	TRBV9	.	TGTGCCAGCAGCGTAAAATCCGGCCAGACACAAGAGACCCAGTACTTC	CASSVKSGQTQETQYF
.	TRBJ2-5	TRBV12-3/TRBV12-4	.	TGTGCCAGCAGTTTATTCCCAGGGGAGGTGGAGACCCAGTACTTC	CASSLFPGEVETQYF
.	TRBJ1-5	TRBV20-1	few	TGCAGTGCCGTCTGGACCGGGACGGAGAATCAGCCCCAGCATTTT	CSAVWTGTENQPQHF
TRBD1	TRBJ1-2	TRBV7-2	.	TGTGCCAGCAGCTCCCTGGGACAGGGAATTGGCTACACCTTC	CASSSLGQGIGYTF
.	TRBJ1-1	TRBV20-1	.	TGCAGTGCTAGAGAGGTCCTGGGGGGCACTGAAGCTTTCTTT	CSAREVLGGTEAFF
.	TRBJ1-1	TRBV7-9	.	TGTGCCAGCAGCTTCTCGTCGACACGGAACACTGAAGCTTTCTTT	CASSFSSTRNTEAFF
TRBD1	TRBJ2-1	TRBV5-1	.	TGCGCCAGCAGCTTGCTTCAGGGGGCGTTTGACAATGAGCAGTTCTTC	CASSLLQGAFDNEQFF
.	TRBJ2-3	TRBV5-1	few	TGCGCCAGCAGCTTGGCCAATAGCGGCACAGATACGCAGTATTTT	CASSLANSGTDTQYF
TRBD1	TRBJ2-7	TRBV4-3	.	TGCGCCAGCAGCCAAGATGGGGTGCAGGGGGCCACCTACGAGCAGTACTTC	CASSQDGVQGATYEQYF
.	TRBJ1-6	TRBV2	.	TGTGCCAGCAGTGAAGCACCCTCAGGGGACCTTTGGAGGGATTCACCCCTCCACTTT	CASSEAPSGDLWRDSPLHF
TRBD1	TRBJ2-1	TRBV20-1	.	TGCAGTGCTAGCGACAGGGGCTATGAGCAGTTCTTC	CSASDRGYEQFF
TRBD1	TRBJ1-4	TRBV5-4	few	TGTGCCAGCAGCTTACGACAGGGAACTAATGAAAAACTGTTTTTT	CASSLRQGTNEKLFF
TRBD1	TRBJ2-2	TRBV5-1	.	TGCGCCAGCGGCCGGCAGGGACAGGGGAAGACCGGGGAGCTGTTTTTT	CASGRQGQGKTGELFF
TRBD2	TRBJ2-2	TRBV20-1	.	TGCAGTGCCCTAGCGGGGGGGAGCACCGGGGAGCTGTTTTTT	CSALAGGSTGELFF
.	TRBJ2-7	TRBV14	.	TGTGCCAGCAGCCAAGAATGGTACGAGCAGTACTTC	CASSQEWYEQYF
TRBD1	TRBJ1-2	TRBV4-3	.	TGCGCCAGCAGCCAGAGGGAGGGACAGGGTTATGGCTACACCTTC	CASSQREGQGYGYTF